The T cell receptor beta chain under discussion was sequenced for a study of blood T cells in healthy people across ages. The V gene's germline CDR1 is SNHLY and CDR2 FYNNEI. The CDR3 runs to 15 residues. The V end lost 3 bases, the J end lost 0 bases, and 6 bases lay between the germline ends. The use of a sample-barcoded 5' primer and a J-beta primer mix characterized a second PCR of roughly 7 to 11 cycles. TCRdb re-called the 5' RACE reads through MiXCR, storing one row per CDR3 protein. This sample yields hundreds of thousands of distinct CDR3 sequences, of which about 25% are seen a single time; more than 8.5% belongs to the top ten. Findings and limits, study-wide: Both higher diversity and more naive CD4+ cells marked long-lived donors when set against aged donors.

This clonotype occurred a few times. The antigen remains unidentified. Caucasian, healthy and from Russia, the donors were aged between about 6 and 100. With each sample, at least 5 micrograms of total RNA were extracted. These data were also filed under a second study, of T cells of mothers and their children. That study reports: The extracted RNA was employed in its entirety for cDNA synthesis, at about 1.5 ug per 15 ul.

The sequenced sample consisted of blood. The V gene is TRBV2, the J gene TRBJ2-6, with D unclear. The source is a boy aged 10-17 years in good health. CDR3 DNA: TGTGCCAGCAGTGATTCCGTCTCTGGGGCCAACGTCCTGACTTTC. Its protein product is CASSDSVSGANVLTF.